These 26 T cell receptor beta chains share one sample of origin, sequenced in a study of blood T cell repertoires in COVID-19. Sequencing used immunoSEQ multiplex PCR; TCRdb keeps in-frame clones, though not all of them. The table records about 65,000 clones, about 81% of them present only once. Sequencing was carried out using peripheral blood. The receptor set was obtained from a man older than 75 with acute or convalescent COVID-19.

V and J are TRBV2 and TRBJ1-5, with D possibly being TRBD1 (6 bases). The CDR3 runs 15 residues. The germline CDR1 and CDR2 sequences are SNHLY and FYNNEI. Trimming shortened V by 6 bases and J by 4 bases, and 16 bases separated the two germline ends. In DNA, the CDR3 is TGTGCCAGCAGCCCTGGGGGGGCGAAGAATCAGCCCCAGCATTTT. It yields the protein CASSPGGAKNQPQHF.

V usage is TRBV6-6 and J usage is TRBJ1-4; 9 bases are shared with TRBD1. With V trimmed by 6 bases and J by 5 bases, 13 bases remained unmatched. Germline CDR1 MNHNY, CDR2 SVGAGI (reference sequence). The CDR3 extends over 17 amino acids. This CDR3 is CASRRAALGTGNEKLFF. The CDR3 region has the DNA TGTGCCAGCAGGCGAGCCGCGTTGGGGACAGGGAATGAAAAACTGTTTTTT.

This chain connects TRBV7-6 to TRBJ2-7, with D possibly TRBD2 on 7 matching bases. The germline CDR1 and CDR2 sequences are SGHVS and FNYEAQ. The CDR3 has 13 residues. The V and J ends lost 0 bases and 6 bases respectively, with 9 bases between them. The CDR3 nucleotides are TGTGCCAGCAGCTTAGCAGGGGGGGGCGAGCAGTACTTC. Residues: CASSLAGGGEQYF. The full variable domain, rest sourced from reference TRBV7-6 and TRBJ2-7, is GAGVSQSPRYKVTKRGQDVALRCDPISGHVSLYWYRQALGQGPEFLTYFNYEAQQDKSGLPNDRFSAERPEGSISTLTIQRTEQRDSAMYRCASSLAGGGEQYFGPGTRLTVT.

The CDR3 DNA is TGTGCCAGTAGTATTGGCAGGGGATCTAGCAATCAGCCCCAGCATTTT. Amino acids: CASSIGRGSSNQPQHF. V gene TRBV19 combines with J gene TRBJ1-5; perhaps TRBD1 as D (6 bases). The V end was cut by 3 bases, the J end by 0 bases, with 12 bases between. Germline V gene sequence: CDR1 LNHDA, CDR2 SQIVND (reference sequence). The CDR3 consists of 16 residues.

This clone has only one observation. This chain joins TRBV19 and TRBJ1-1; 7 bases are a match to TRBD1. Looked up from germline, CDR1 is LNHDA and CDR2 is SQIVND (reference sequence). This CDR3 region has 15 residues. With 5 bases clipped from V and 3 bases from J, the junction kept 9 bases outside the gene matches. The CDR3 region is CASSVPGQTYTEAFF. The DNA of the CDR3 is TGTGCCAGTAGTGTCCCGGGACAGACGTACACTGAAGCTTTCTTT.

V gene TRBV30 combines with J gene TRBJ1-5; TRBD1 might be the D (5 bases). V shed 3 bases and J shed 4 bases, with 10 bases lying between them. The CDR3 is 13 amino acids. CDR1 is GTSNPN, CDR2 SVGIG, per germline (reference sequence). The CDR3 DNA follows: TGTGCCTGGAGCAGACAGCCTAATCAGCCCCAGCATTTT. This encodes CAWSRQPNQPQHF.

V and J are TRBV9 and TRBJ2-3, with a tentative D call TRBD2 (5 bases). The CDR3 extends over 16 amino acids. The germline V and J ends were trimmed by 0 bases and 6 bases, with 17 bases remaining between them. Germline V CDR1 and CDR2: SGDLS, YYNGEE. CDR3 in amino acids: CASSVEHRLAGDTQYF. Written as DNA, the CDR3 is TGTGCCAGCAGCGTAGAGCACCGGCTAGCTGGTGATACGCAGTATTTT.

The chain couples TRBV24-1 to TRBJ2-5; D may be TRBD1 (5 bases). The CDR3 is 13 amino acids. CDR1 and CDR2 (germline): KGHDR, SFDVKD. Trimming stripped 4 bases from V and 5 bases from J, with 10 bases between. The CDR3: CATSEAGKETQYF. The CDR3 coding sequence is TGTGCCACCAGTGAAGCAGGGAAGGAGACCCAGTACTTC.

The CDR3 spells CASSTGQGNQPQHF. CDR3 sequence (DNA): TGTGCCAGCAGCACCGGACAGGGCAATCAGCCCCAGCATTTT. This chain joins TRBV5-4 and TRBJ1-5, with TRBD1 matching 7 bases. V was clipped by 4 bases and J by 2 bases; unmatched bases: 3. CDR1 is SGHNT, CDR2 YYREEE, per germline (reference sequence). The CDR3 length is 14 residues.

V is TRBV14 and J is TRBJ1-6; 7 nucleotides match TRBD1. V was pared by 0 bases and J by 10 bases, with 3 bases of the junction left unmatched. Germline assignment: CDR1 SGHDN and CDR2 FVKESK. This CDR3 comprises 14 residues. DNA of the CDR3: TGTGCCAGCAGCCAAGACAGGGGGAGATCACCCCTCCACTTT. Protein product: CASSQDRGRSPLHF.

This sequence joins TRBV19 and TRBJ1-5; D not resolved. The germline V gene encodes CDR1 LNHDA and CDR2 SQIVND (reference sequence). This CDR3 region has 14 residues. Trimming stripped 6 bases from V and 1 base from J, with 10 bases between. CDR3 loop: CASSHSGSNQPQHF. CDR3 DNA: TGTGCCAGTAGCCACTCGGGGAGCAATCAGCCCCAGCATTTT.

This chain connects TRBV6-1 to TRBJ2-5, with a weak D call TRBD2 (6 bases). Germline loops: CDR1 MNHNS, CDR2 SASEGT. Trimming removed 2 bases at V and 5 bases at J, with 15 bases between. CDR3 length: 15 amino acids. CDR3 coding DNA: TGTGCCAGCAGTGAATATGCACTAGCTTGGGAGACCCAGTACTTC. Its protein is CASSEYALAWETQYF.

This chain joins TRBV6-5 and TRBJ1-5; D is unclear. The CDR3 sequence is 13 residues long. V dropped 5 bases and J dropped 3 bases, with 8 bases sitting between them. Germline CDR1 MNHEY, CDR2 SVGAGI. The chain's CDR3 is CASSLRFNQPQHF. DNA for the CDR3: TGTGCCAGCAGTCTACGTTTCAATCAGCCCCAGCATTTT.

V and J are TRBV5-4 and TRBJ1-6; the match to TRBD1 covers 8 bases. Germline V gene sequence: CDR1 SGHNT, CDR2 YYREEE (reference sequence). The CDR3 is 15 amino acids. Trimming at V came to 0 bases and at J to 8 bases, leaving 4 bases not matched to a gene. The CDR3 DNA follows: TGTGCCAGCAGCTTGGACCAGGGGGCTTATTCACCCCTCCACTTT. It codes for CASSLDQGAYSPLHF.

The V and J genes are TRBV25-1 and TRBJ1-6; D is ambiguous. V was shortened by 1 base and J by 8 bases, with 6 bases between the two germline ends. The CDR3 covers 13 residues. CDR1 is MGHDK and CDR2 is SYGVNS in the germline V gene. The CDR3 DNA reads as TGTGCCAGCAGTGAATCTTTATATTCACCCCTCCACTTT. It encodes CASSESLYSPLHF.

CDR3 sequence reads: CASSERRGVGADTQYF. The CDR3 DNA is TGTGCCAGCAGTGAACGTCGGGGGGTAGGCGCAGATACGCAGTATTTT. The chain joins TRBV6-1 to TRBJ2-3, with 7 bases matching TRBD2. This CDR3 comprises 16 residues. Germline trimming cut 2 bases from V and 4 bases from J; bases unmatched to any gene: 9. Germline loops: CDR1 MNHNS, CDR2 SASEGT.

Only a few counts were recorded for this clone. The chain recombines TRBV19 with TRBJ1-1; the D gene is possibly TRBD1 (5 bases). Germline V gene sequence: CDR1 LNHDA, CDR2 SQIVND (reference sequence). The CDR3 has 15 residues. Trimming left V 3 bases short and J 5 bases short, with 16 bases between. CDR3 loop: CASSMPGLSRTEAFF. The DNA of the CDR3 is TGTGCCAGTAGTATGCCGGGACTCTCGAGGACTGAAGCTTTCTTT.

The rearrangement uses TRBV24-1 and TRBJ2-1; D is possibly TRBD1 (5 bases). From germline, CDR1 is KGHDR and CDR2 SFDVKD. V dropped 5 bases and J dropped 7 bases, with 14 bases sitting between them. There are 14 residues in the CDR3. CDR3 protein: CATSAAGLVNEQFF. The CDR3 DNA reads as TGTGCCACCAGTGCGGCAGGGCTCGTGAATGAGCAGTTCTTC.

The J gene is TRBJ2-7, the V gene TRBV10-2, with 9 bases lining up with TRBD1. This CDR3 contains 14 residues. The germline V gene encodes CDR1 WSHSY and CDR2 SAAADI. The junction had 8 bases not matched to a gene; V was cut back by 6 bases and J by 5 bases. The CDR3 is CASRQGALTNEQYF. CDR3 sequence (DNA): TGCGCCAGCAGACAGGGGGCGCTGACCAACGAGCAGTACTTC.

This chain uses TRBV4-1 with TRBJ2-3, with a tentative D call TRBD2 (6 bases). CDR3 length: 17 amino acids. Germline V gene lookup returns CDR1 MGHRA and CDR2 YSYEKL. V was trimmed by 0 bases and J by 2 bases, leaving 15 bases between them. CDR3 region: CASSQDLGGVHTDTQYF. The CDR3, as DNA: TGCGCCAGCAGCCAAGATCTTGGCGGGGTGCACACAGATACGCAGTATTTT.

This clone appeared a single time. The chain carries TRBV7-3 and TRBJ2-1; TRBD2 matches 8 bases. Looked up from germline, CDR1 is SGHTA and CDR2 is FQGTGA. With 0 bases clipped from V and 0 bases from J, the junction kept 7 bases outside the gene matches. The CDR3 runs 18 residues. The CDR3 here is CASSLTGGAIPSYNEQFF. The CDR3 coding sequence is TGTGCCAGCAGCTTAACCGGGGGGGCTATCCCCTCCTACAATGAGCAGTTCTTC. Together with reference TRBV7-3 and TRBJ2-1, the CDR3 gives the full variable domain: GAGVSQTPSNKVTEKGKYVELRCDPISGHTALYWYRQSLGQGPEFLIYFQGTGAADDSGLPNDRFFAVRPEGSVSTLKIQRTERGDSAVYLCASSLTGGAIPSYNEQFFGPGTRLTVL.

This sequence joins TRBV11-2 and TRBJ1-2, with 7 positions matching TRBD1. J gave up 4 bases and V 1 base, and 9 bases lay outside the gene matches. This CDR3 comprises 16 residues. CDR1 is SGHAT, CDR2 FQNNGV, per germline. CDR3 sequence: CASSLVGDSQIYGYTF. Here the CDR3 DNA reads TGTGCCAGCAGCTTAGTTGGGGACAGCCAAATCTATGGCTACACCTTC.

V is TRBV6-2 or TRBV6-3 and J is TRBJ2-7, with 7 nucleotides matching TRBD1. The germline V gene has CDR1 MNHEY and CDR2 SVGEGT. V lost 4 bases to trimming and J lost 0 bases; unmatched junction nucleotides: 3. The CDR3 spans 14 residues. CDR3 DNA sequence: TGTGCCAGCAGTTGGGGGACAGTCTCCTACGAGCAGTACTTC. Protein sequence: CASSWGTVSYEQYF.

This clone was picked up a small number of times. This rearrangement joins TRBV4-1 to TRBJ1-1; D is perhaps TRBD1 (6 bases). Germline CDR1 reads MGHRA; CDR2 reads YSYEKL. Trimming stripped 0 bases from V and 3 bases from J, with 11 bases between. The CDR3 sequence is 15 residues long. The CDR3: CASSQDLQGYTEAFF. The CDR3 coding sequence is TGCGCCAGCAGCCAAGATCTACAGGGATACACTGAAGCTTTCTTT.

V gene TRBV7-8 combines with J gene TRBJ2-3; 14 bases map to TRBD2. Trimming at V came to 5 bases and at J to 3 bases, leaving 7 bases not matched to a gene. CDR1 is SGHVS and CDR2 is FQNEAQ in the germline V gene. This CDR3 comprises 17 residues. CDR3 sequence: CASSPTTSGGVTDTQYF. CDR3 DNA sequence: TGTGCCAGCAGCCCCACGACTAGCGGGGGGGTAACAGATACGCAGTATTTT.

The rearrangement uses TRBV6-5 and TRBJ2-3; the D gene is possibly TRBD2 (6 bases). The CDR3 extends over 14 amino acids. The germline V gene encodes CDR1 MNHEY and CDR2 SVGAGI. V was trimmed by 3 bases and J by 9 bases, leaving 16 bases between them. CDR3 coding DNA: TGTGCCAGCAGTTATAACGGGGGTATGGTCACGCAGTATTTT. It translates to CASSYNGGMVTQYF.